The rows below give T cell receptor beta chains drawn from one sample of a study of shared clonotypes between healthy human individuals. Assay: immunoSEQ multiplex PCR; the TCRdb copy retains only in-frame clones and omits some. The sample lists 1.6 million or so clones; around 95% were seen once. Material for sequencing was naive CD4+ T cells sorted from blood. All receptors come from a man aged 30-40 years in good health. Both conserved end residues are part of each CDR3. Each record gives: D gene, J gene, V gene, clone size, CDR3 protein, CDR3 DNA. A D gene is named only where the DNA matches it firmly. Expanded clones get a size class; other rows say once, few or many, or leave the size out.

-	TRBJ2-5	TRBV27	-	CASSLSHSPQETQYF	TGTGCCAGCAGTTTATCCCATTCCCCCCAAGAGACCCAGTACTTC
TRBD2	TRBJ2-3	TRBV7-6	-	CASSLAASGRAMVSTDTQYF	TGTGCCAGCAGCTTAGCGGCTAGCGGGAGGGCCATGGTGAGCACAGATACGCAGTATTTT
TRBD2	TRBJ2-7	TRBV11-2	-	CASSPLAGGPSYEQYF	TGTGCCAGCAGCCCCCTAGCGGGAGGGCCATCCTACGAGCAGTACTTC
-	TRBJ2-5	TRBV28	-	CASRGSGQFWAQYF	TGTGCCAGCAGGGGGTCAGGGCAGTTCTGGGCCCAGTACTTC
-	TRBJ2-3	TRBV7-9	-	CASSLRPASTDTQYF	TGTGCCAGCAGCTTAAGACCCGCGAGCACAGATACGCAGTATTTT
TRBD1	TRBJ1-5	TRBV5-1	-	CASSLGDRANQPQHF	TGCGCCAGCAGCTTGGGGGACAGGGCCAATCAGCCCCAGCATTTT
-	TRBJ2-7	TRBV28	-	CASSLWAGAVHEQYF	TGTGCCAGCAGTTTATGGGCAGGGGCGGTCCACGAGCAGTACTTC
TRBD1	TRBJ1-2	TRBV29-1	-	CSVSGGTYGYTF	TGCAGCGTTTCAGGGGGGACGTATGGCTACACCTTC
-	TRBJ2-7	TRBV15	-	CATSRDRGWKEQYF	TGTGCCACCAGCAGAGATCGGGGGTGGAAGGAGCAGTACTTC
-	TRBJ1-3	TRBV29-1	once	CSVYSGNTIYF	TGCAGCGTTTACTCTGGAAACACCATATATTTT
TRBD1	TRBJ2-1	TRBV14	-	CASSRQGHEQFF	TGTGCCAGCAGCCGACAGGGCCATGAGCAGTTCTTC
-	TRBJ1-2	TRBV7-9	-	CASSLPDYGYTF	TGTGCCAGCAGCTTACCAGACTATGGCTACACCTTC
-	TRBJ2-7	TRBV4-3	-	CASSQELGIEQYF	TGCGCCAGCAGCCAAGAACTGGGTATCGAGCAGTACTTC
-	TRBJ2-2	TRBV7-2	-	CASSFEVSGELFF	TGTGCCAGCAGCTTCGAGGTTTCCGGGGAGCTGTTTTTT
-	TRBJ2-3	TRBV2	-	CASSERLVLSTDTQYF	TGTGCCAGCAGCGAGAGACTAGTCCTCAGCACAGATACGCAGTATTTT
-	TRBJ2-1	TRBV28	-	CATKESSNAYNEQFF	TGTGCCACCAAAGAATCTAGCAATGCCTACAATGAGCAGTTCTTC
TRBD2	TRBJ2-4	TRBV28	-	CASSTTAGAPGTRIQYF	TGTGCCAGCAGTACCACCGCAGGGGCTCCCGGGACTAGGATTCAGTACTTC
TRBD2	TRBJ2-1	TRBV10-3	-	CAISESDTSGSYEQFF	TGTGCCATCAGTGAGTCGGATACTAGCGGGAGCTATGAGCAGTTCTTC
-	TRBJ2-7	TRBV15	-	CATSRVGGPYEQYF	TGTGCCACCAGCAGAGTCGGGGGGCCCTACGAGCAGTACTTC
TRBD2	TRBJ2-1	TRBV4-3	-	CASSQELAGYNEQFF	TGCGCCAGCAGCCAAGAACTAGCGGGGTACAATGAGCAGTTCTTC
-	TRBJ1-2	TRBV28	once	CASSLRDPRRGYTF	TGTGCCAGCAGTTTAAGGGACCCGCGCCGGGGCTACACCTTC
-	TRBJ2-7	TRBV7-2	-	CASSLRPPGKFRFSYEQYF	TGTGCCAGCAGCTTAAGGCCCCCCGGGAAATTTCGTTTCAGTTACGAGCAGTACTTC
-	TRBJ2-6	TRBV10-3	-	CATLSDSARSGANVLTF	TGTGCCACCTTGTCAGACAGCGCCCGCTCTGGGGCCAACGTCCTGACTTTC
-	TRBJ2-5	TRBV7-8	-	CASSLPSRGETQYF	TGTGCCAGCAGCTTACCAAGCCGAGGAGAGACCCAGTACTTC
-	TRBJ2-2	TRBV9	once	CASSPSRGGPNTGELFF	TGTGCCAGCAGCCCCTCCCGTGGGGGGCCCAACACCGGGGAGCTGTTTTTT
-	TRBJ2-6	TRBV28	-	CASSLQTPGGANVLTF	TGTGCCAGCAGTTTACAGACGCCTGGTGGGGCCAACGTCCTGACTTTC
TRBD1	TRBJ2-7	TRBV10-3	once	CATYSGTGRDEQYF	TGTGCCACCTATTCCGGGACAGGGAGGGACGAGCAGTACTTC
-	TRBJ1-4	TRBV19	once	CASSSAGRGFATNEKLFF	TGTGCCAGTAGTTCAGCGGGACGAGGATTTGCAACTAATGAAAAACTGTTTTTT
-	TRBJ1-2	TRBV5-1	-	CASSLGGREYGYTF	TGCGCCAGCAGCTTGGGGGGACGGGAATATGGCTACACCTTC
-	TRBJ1-5	TRBV6-1	-	CASSDSSNQPQHF	TGTGCCAGCAGTGACAGCTCAAATCAGCCCCAGCATTTT
-	TRBJ1-2	TRBV6-5	-	CASSQSGSGYGYTF	TGTGCCAGCAGTCAGTCGGGGTCGGGCTATGGCTACACCTTC
-	TRBJ2-7	TRBV10-3	once	CAISEGGTEGYEQYF	TGTGCCATCAGTGAGGGCGGGACAGAGGGATACGAGCAGTACTTC
TRBD2	TRBJ2-7	TRBV27	-	CASSLFPTSYHEQYF	TGTGCCAGCAGTTTATTCCCGACTAGCTACCACGAGCAGTACTTC
-	TRBJ1-2	TRBV5-1	-	CASSLAQGLGGYTF	TGCGCCAGCAGCTTGGCCCAGGGACTCGGTGGCTACACCTTC
TRBD1	TRBJ1-1	TRBV7-9	-	CASSHRDRANTEAFF	TGTGCCAGCAGCCATCGGGACAGGGCGAACACTGAAGCTTTCTTT
-	TRBJ1-1	TRBV7-8	-	CASSLKRNTEAFF	TGTGCCAGCAGCTTAAAGCGGAACACTGAAGCTTTCTTT
-	TRBJ2-3	TRBV19	-	CASTSVGGDTQYF	-
-	TRBJ2-7	TRBV7-2	-	CASSQSLGHQYEQYF	TGTGCCAGCAGCCAATCCTTGGGGCACCAATACGAGCAGTACTTC
-	TRBJ2-6	TRBV5-8	once	CASSRFGNSGLPSGANVLTF	TGTGCCAGCAGCCGTTTTGGGAATTCAGGGTTGCCTTCTGGGGCCAACGTCCTGACTTTC
-	TRBJ2-1	TRBV7-2	-	CASSPGDSYNEQFF	TGTGCCAGCAGCCCGGGGGACAGCTACAATGAGCAGTTCTTC
TRBD2	TRBJ2-5	TRBV7-3	few	CASSSGLAETQYF	TGTGCCAGCAGCTCTGGACTAGCGGAGACCCAGTACTTC
-	TRBJ2-1	TRBV4-3	-	CASSQGTQGRVYNEQFF	TGCGCCAGCAGCCAAGGAACACAGGGACGGGTCTACAATGAGCAGTTCTTC
-	TRBJ2-7	TRBV5-6	-	CASSLASVGGDWYEQYF	TGTGCCAGCAGCTTGGCGTCGGTCGGCGGGGATTGGTACGAGCAGTACTTC
-	TRBJ1-5	TRBV7-2	-	CASSLVWGASGPQHF	TGTGCCAGCAGCTTAGTTTGGGGGGCATCGGGGCCCCAGCATTTT
-	TRBJ1-1	TRBV7-2	once	CASSPNRVMNTEAFF	TGTGCCAGCAGCCCTAACAGAGTCATGAACACTGAAGCTTTCTTT
-	TRBJ1-1	TRBV29-1	-	CSVVGRMNTEAFF	TGCAGCGTCGTAGGCAGGATGAACACTGAAGCTTTCTTT
TRBD1	TRBJ2-3	TRBV14	-	CASSQVTGGRTDTQYF	TGTGCCAGCAGCCAAGTGACAGGGGGCAGGACAGATACGCAGTATTTT
TRBD2	TRBJ2-1	TRBV7-9	-	CASSPRTSGRLNEQFF	TGTGCCAGCAGCCCGAGGACTAGCGGGAGGTTGAATGAGCAGTTCTTC
-	TRBJ2-7	TRBV30	-	CAWSPGAREQYF	TGTGCCTGGAGTCCGGGGGCCAGGGAGCAGTACTTC
-	TRBJ1-2	TRBV10-2	-	CASRKGRSYGYTF	TGCGCCAGCAGAAAGGGTCGCAGCTATGGCTACACCTTC
-	TRBJ2-7	TRBV5-6	-	CASSLVGEGDEQYF	TGTGCCAGCAGCTTGGTGGGGGAAGGGGACGAGCAGTACTTC
-	TRBJ2-7	TRBV7-9	-	CASSLEGGNYEQYF	TGTGCCAGCAGCTTAGAAGGTGGGAATTACGAGCAGTACTTC
-	TRBJ2-2	TRBV10-2	-	CASHEGGGDTGELFF	TGCGCCAGCCACGAGGGAGGGGGCGACACCGGGGAGCTGTTTTTT